The sequence of this T cell receptor (beta chain) was determined in a study of CD8+ T cells in alopecia areata. The sequencing template was cDNA reverse transcribed from extracted RNA. Sequencing was performed with immunoSEQ multiplex PCR; in TCRdb, only in-frame clones are kept and a portion is missing. The profile shows 8,000 or so clones, roughly 70% of them singletons. This clone was seen a few times. Once sorted, CD4+ cells from four or five patients yielded CD25+CD127- cells. As part of sample collection, lesional scalp punch biopsies and peripheral blood were taken from alopecia areata patients. The researchers isolated CD4+ and CD8+ T cells from PBMCs by sorting. The CDR3 length is 14 residues. CDR1 is MNHEY and CDR2 is SVGAGI in the germline V gene. V was pared by 2 bases and J by 6 bases, with 6 bases of the junction left unmatched.

The receptor comes from a human donor with alopecia areata. The chain couples TRBV6-5 to TRBJ1-2; 7 bases match TRBD1. The sequenced sample consisted of CD4+ Tregs sorted from blood. In nucleotides, the CDR3 is TGTGCCAGCAGTTACACCGGGACAGTCCATGGCTACACCTTC. Translated, it gives CASSYTGTVHGYTF.